This T cell receptor beta chain was identified in a study of patients and donors after allogeneic stem cell transplantation. This CDR3 is built from 18 residues. Germline CDR1 is SGHTA and CDR2 is FQGTGA. With V trimmed by 2 bases and J by 5 bases, 12 bases remained unmatched. TCRdb ran MiXCR on the RT-PCR reads and lists one entry per CDR3 protein. The sample holds 390,000 or so distinct CDR3 sequences, approximately 16% seen once. The V gene is TRBV7-3, the J gene TRBJ2-3, with TRBD2 matching over 11 bases. The sample was blood, either unsorted or a sorted T cell fraction (not recorded which). This TCR was sampled from a human donor who was either an allogeneic HSCT recipient or a stem cell or donor lymphocyte infusion donor (not recorded which). It is not recorded whose cells these are; they may come from a transplant donor. CDR3 coding DNA: TGTGCCAGCAGCTTATACCCCCGAGTAGCGGGAGGGCAAGATACGCAGTATTTT. It is translated as CASSLYPRVAGGQDTQYF.